A selection of T cell receptor beta chains follows, all from one sample in a study of metastatic and nonmetastatic thyroid tumors. TCRdb re-clonotyped the PCR reads through MiXCR. The sample contains around 19,000 clones, nearly 25% of which appear only once. Sequenced input: tumor tissue. The receptors here all came from a female donor with papillary thyroid cancer or a benign thyroid nodule (not recorded which). Some clones in this sample may be carry-over from other donors' samples. Each CDR3 is given with its conserved first and last residue. The order of the fields is J gene, D gene, clone size, V gene, CDR3 protein, CDR3 DNA. D genes are given only for firm matches. Not all rows give a size; the values are once, few, many and, for expanded clones, a class.

j_gene: TRBJ2-1; d_gene: TRBD1; abundance: few; v_gene: TRBV6-4; CDR3aa: CASSDSTGHNEQFF; CDR3nt: TGTGCCAGCAGTGACTCGACAGGGCACAATGAGCAGTTCTTC
j_gene: TRBJ2-2; d_gene: -; abundance: few; v_gene: TRBV28; CDR3aa: CASRPQKGGELFF; CDR3nt: TGTGCCAGCAGACCGCAGAAGGGCGGGGAGCTGTTTTTT
j_gene: TRBJ2-7; d_gene: TRBD2; abundance: -; v_gene: TRBV20-1; CDR3aa: CSARRPLAGSYEQYF; CDR3nt: TGCAGTGCTAGACGACCTCTAGCGGGATCCTACGAGCAGTACTTC
j_gene: TRBJ2-1; d_gene: TRBD2; abundance: few; v_gene: TRBV2; CDR3aa: CASSVTSGCMQFF; CDR3nt: TGTGCCAGCAGTGTAACTAGCGGGTGTATGCAGTTCTTC
j_gene: TRBJ2-7; d_gene: -; abundance: -; v_gene: TRBV7-2; CDR3aa: CASSRRVSTKLEQYF; CDR3nt: TGTGCCAGCAGCCGTAGAGTTTCTACCAAGCTCGAGCAGTACTTC
j_gene: TRBJ2-4; d_gene: TRBD2; abundance: -; v_gene: TRBV28; CDR3aa: CASSRTSDVKNIQYF; CDR3nt: TGTGCCAGCAGCCGGACTAGCGATGTCAAAAACATTCAGTACTTC
j_gene: TRBJ2-1; d_gene: TRBD2; abundance: many; v_gene: TRBV9; CDR3aa: CASSVSGRAKFF; CDR3nt: TGTGCCAGCAGCGTTAGCGGGAGGGCCAAGTTCTTC
j_gene: TRBJ2-6; d_gene: -; abundance: -; v_gene: TRBV20-1; CDR3aa: CSARVPSSGANVLTF; CDR3nt: TGCAGTGCTAGAGTACCGAGCTCTGGGGCCAACGTCCTGACTTTC
j_gene: TRBJ2-1; d_gene: TRBD2; abundance: -; v_gene: TRBV13; CDR3aa: CASSSGLAGGVVNEQFF; CDR3nt: TGTGCCAGCAGCTCGGGACTAGCGGGAGGGGTTGTCAATGAGCAGTTCTTC
j_gene: TRBJ2-3; d_gene: TRBD2; abundance: few; v_gene: TRBV7-6; CDR3aa: CASSHRTSGSPSDTQYF; CDR3nt: TGTGCCAGCAGCCACCGGACTAGCGGGAGTCCCTCAGATACGCAGTATTTT
j_gene: TRBJ2-7; d_gene: TRBD1; abundance: -; v_gene: TRBV6-1; CDR3aa: CASILMGQIVYEQYF; CDR3nt: TGTGCCAGCATCCTGATGGGACAGATAGTCTACGAGCAGTACTTC
j_gene: TRBJ2-5; d_gene: TRBD1; abundance: many; v_gene: TRBV11-2; CDR3aa: CASSTWDSSETQYF; CDR3nt: TGTGCCAGCAGCACTTGGGACAGTTCGGAGACCCAGTACTTC
j_gene: TRBJ1-2; d_gene: -; abundance: few; v_gene: TRBV6-1; CDR3aa: CASRMDSGTGYTF; CDR3nt: TGTGCCAGCAGGATGGACAGTGGTACTGGCTACACCTTC
j_gene: TRBJ2-1; d_gene: -; abundance: many; v_gene: TRBV18; CDR3aa: CASSPLASNYNEQFF; CDR3nt: TGTGCCAGCTCACCACTGGCGTCCAATTACAATGAGCAGTTCTTC
j_gene: TRBJ2-3; d_gene: TRBD2; abundance: -; v_gene: TRBV27; CDR3aa: CASSPLLAGGTDTQYF; CDR3nt: TGTGCCAGCAGTCCACTACTAGCGGGGGGCACAGATACGCAGTATTTT
j_gene: TRBJ2-5; d_gene: TRBD2; abundance: many; v_gene: TRBV4-1; CDR3aa: CASSPGLAGGMETQYF; CDR3nt: TGCGCCAGCAGCCCGGGACTAGCGGGAGGGATGGAGACCCAGTACTTC
j_gene: TRBJ1-1; d_gene: -; abundance: many; v_gene: TRBV4-1; CDR3aa: CASSQDMGGEAFF; CDR3nt: TGCGCCAGCAGCCAAGATATGGGGGGGGAAGCTTTCTTT
j_gene: TRBJ2-3; d_gene: TRBD2; abundance: -; v_gene: TRBV7-4; CDR3aa: CASSLAIHQGLAGVITDTQYF; CDR3nt: TGTGCCAGCAGCTTAGCCATTCATCAGGGACTAGCGGGAGTTATCACAGACACGCAGTATTTT
j_gene: TRBJ2-3; d_gene: TRBD2; abundance: -; v_gene: TRBV5-6; CDR3aa: CASSLDLAGVSGTDTQYF; CDR3nt: TGTGCCAGCAGCTTGGACCTAGCGGGAGTCTCTGGCACAGATACGCAGTATTTT
j_gene: TRBJ2-7; d_gene: -; abundance: once; v_gene: TRBV9; CDR3aa: CASSVGGSLLEQYF; CDR3nt: TGTGCCAGCAGCGTAGGAGGGAGTTTACTCGAGCAGTACTTC
j_gene: TRBJ2-7; d_gene: -; abundance: -; v_gene: TRBV2; CDR3aa: CASSVSRTYEQYF; CDR3nt: TGTGCCAGCAGTGTTAGCAGGACCTACGAGCAGTACTTC
j_gene: TRBJ2-5; d_gene: -; abundance: many; v_gene: TRBV20-1; CDR3aa: CSAGGRETQYF; CDR3nt: TGCAGTGCTGGGGGGAGGGAGACCCAGTACTTC
j_gene: TRBJ2-6; d_gene: -; abundance: many; v_gene: TRBV18; CDR3aa: CASSSLSGANVLTF; CDR3nt: TGTGCCAGCTCATCCCTCTCTGGGGCCAACGTCCTGACTTTC
j_gene: TRBJ2-7; d_gene: -; abundance: -; v_gene: TRBV2; CDR3aa: CASTANGAVYEQYF; CDR3nt: TGTGCCAGCACTGCAAACGGAGCCGTCTACGAGCAGTACTTC
j_gene: TRBJ1-2; d_gene: -; abundance: many; v_gene: TRBV20-1; CDR3aa: CSAELGNYGYTF; CDR3nt: TGCAGTGCAGAACTCGGGAACTATGGCTACACCTTC
j_gene: TRBJ2-7; d_gene: TRBD1; abundance: few; v_gene: TRBV27; CDR3aa: CASSLFNGTATVYEQYF; CDR3nt: TGTGCCAGCAGTTTATTCAACGGGACAGCCACCGTCTACGAGCAGTACTTC
j_gene: TRBJ2-7; d_gene: TRBD1; abundance: many; v_gene: TRBV28; CDR3aa: CASSFRGRSLFKYF; CDR3nt: TGTGCCAGCAGTTTTAGGGGGCGGTCCCTCTTTAAGTACTTC
j_gene: TRBJ2-3; d_gene: -; abundance: many; v_gene: TRBV25-1; CDR3aa: CASSESGEHPTDTQYF; CDR3nt: TGTGCCAGCAGTGAGAGTGGGGAGCACCCCACAGATACGCAGTATTTT
j_gene: TRBJ2-7; d_gene: TRBD2; abundance: many; v_gene: TRBV6-1; CDR3aa: CASSRGGREGHYEQYF; CDR3nt: TGTGCCAGCAGTCGCGGGGGGCGGGAGGGCCACTACGAGCAGTACTTC
j_gene: TRBJ2-3; d_gene: -; abundance: -; v_gene: TRBV3-1; CDR3aa: CASSHTGLSTDTQYF; CDR3nt: TGTGCCAGCAGCCACACAGGGCTCAGCACAGATACGCAGTATTTT
j_gene: TRBJ2-5; d_gene: TRBD1; abundance: many; v_gene: TRBV14; CDR3aa: CASSQIRGKETQYF; CDR3nt: TGTGCCAGCAGCCAAATCAGGGGGAAGGAGACCCAGTACTTC
j_gene: TRBJ1-2; d_gene: -; abundance: -; v_gene: TRBV20-1; CDR3aa: CSALEAGDYGYTF; CDR3nt: TGCAGTGCTCTGGAGGCAGGCGACTATGGCTACACCTTC
j_gene: TRBJ2-3; d_gene: TRBD1; abundance: many; v_gene: TRBV19; CDR3aa: CASSRTGITDTQYF; CDR3nt: TGTGCCAGTAGTCGGACAGGGATCACAGATACGCAGTATTTT
j_gene: TRBJ2-2; d_gene: TRBD2; abundance: once; v_gene: TRBV19; CDR3aa: CASRGTSGRDKTGELFF; CDR3nt: TGTGCCAGTAGGGGGACTAGCGGGAGGGACAAAACCGGGGAGCTGTTTTTT
j_gene: TRBJ2-7; d_gene: TRBD2; abundance: -; v_gene: TRBV6-1; CDR3aa: CASSRLAGLSEQYF; CDR3nt: TGTGCCAGCAGCAGACTAGCGGGCCTCTCGGAGCAGTACTTC
j_gene: TRBJ2-3; d_gene: TRBD1; abundance: many; v_gene: TRBV3-1; CDR3aa: CASSRYQGAEEDTQYF; CDR3nt: TGTGCCAGCAGCCGTTACCAGGGGGCCGAGGAAGATACGCAGTATTTT
j_gene: TRBJ2-7; d_gene: TRBD2; abundance: -; v_gene: TRBV20-1; CDR3aa: CSARDRLVLSGGYERYF; CDR3nt: TGCAGTGCTAGAGATCGCCTGGTACTATCGGGAGGCTACGAGCGGTACTTC
j_gene: TRBJ2-2; d_gene: -; abundance: medium-sized; v_gene: TRBV28; CDR3aa: CASSYPLSRNTGELFF; CDR3nt: TGTGCCAGCAGTTACCCCCTATCGCGGAACACCGGGGAGCTGTTTTTT
j_gene: TRBJ1-1; d_gene: -; abundance: -; v_gene: TRBV18; CDR3aa: CASSLDRSGVAFF; CDR3nt: TGTGCCAGCTCTCTCGACAGGAGTGGGGTTGCTTTCTTT
j_gene: TRBJ1-5; d_gene: TRBD1; abundance: -; v_gene: TRBV28; CDR3aa: CASSRHRGEQPQHF; CDR3nt: TGTGCCAGCAGTCGCCACAGGGGGGAACAGCCCCAGCATTTT
j_gene: TRBJ2-7; d_gene: -; abundance: -; v_gene: TRBV9; CDR3aa: CASSLGGASSYEQYF; CDR3nt: TGTGCCAGCAGCCTTGGAGGGGCCAGCTCCTACGAGCAGTACTTC
j_gene: TRBJ2-7; d_gene: -; abundance: -; v_gene: TRBV19; CDR3aa: CASSTLDGYEQYF; CDR3nt: TGTGCCAGTAGTACTCTGGACGGCTACGAGCAGTACTTC
j_gene: TRBJ2-3; d_gene: TRBD2; abundance: once; v_gene: TRBV20-1; CDR3aa: CSASLRTSGSTDTQYF; CDR3nt: TGCAGTGCTAGTCTCCGGACTAGCGGGAGTACAGATACGCAGTATTTT
j_gene: TRBJ2-1; d_gene: TRBD2; abundance: many; v_gene: TRBV15; CDR3aa: CATSSSGNTYNEQFF; CDR3nt: TGTGCCACCAGCTCCAGCGGGAATACCTACAATGAGCAGTTCTTC
j_gene: TRBJ1-1; d_gene: -; abundance: -; v_gene: TRBV3-1; CDR3aa: CASRDPGTEAFF; CDR3nt: TGTGCCAGCAGGGACCCGGGGACTGAAGCTTTCTTT
j_gene: TRBJ2-5; d_gene: TRBD1; abundance: many; v_gene: TRBV3-1; CDR3aa: CASSRTGGKETQYF; CDR3nt: TGTGCCAGCAGTAGGACAGGGGGCAAAGAGACCCAGTACTTC
j_gene: TRBJ2-2; d_gene: -; abundance: many; v_gene: TRBV11-2; CDR3aa: CASSLDLIYRGSRTGELFF; CDR3nt: TGTGCCAGCAGCTTAGATCTTATCTATCGGGGGAGTCGGACCGGGGAGCTGTTTTTT
j_gene: TRBJ2-1; d_gene: TRBD2; abundance: -; v_gene: TRBV12-3/TRBV12-4; CDR3aa: CASSPQGTSWINEQFF; CDR3nt: TGTGCCAGCAGCCCCCAAGGGACTAGCTGGATAAATGAGCAGTTCTTC